This T cell receptor (beta chain) is drawn from a study of neoadjuvant anti-PD-1 for oral cavity cancer. Study background: Around day 43, patients without progression received a fourth nivolumab dose before surgery.

Germline CDR1 reads SGDLS; CDR2 reads YYNGEE. CDR3 size: 12 residues. With 3 bases removed from V and 6 bases from J, the gap between germline ends came to 8 bases. Time point described: after neoadjuvant nivolumab, at surgical resection. Of note for this clone: Its target is unknown.

Measured with immunoSEQ multiplex PCR; TCRdb has only the in-frame clones, and not every one. The sample shows around 65,000 clones, less than 90% of them seen only once. General study results and limits: TCR analyses covered only a few patients per response group. Higher pretreatment blood Treg/Th17 ratios correlated with higher pretreatment blood and lower post-treatment tumor TCRbeta clonality.

V gene TRBV9 combines with J gene TRBJ2-3, with D uncertain. The source material was PBMCs, sampled after nivolumab (anti-PD-1) treatment. The clonotype was recovered from a person between 35 and 79 years old with oral cavity squamous cell carcinoma. The CDR3 nucleotides read TGTGCCAGCAGCGAACGAGGCGATACGCAGTATTTT. Translation gives CASSERGDTQYF.